The present entry profiles one T cell receptor beta chain with its context. In the original processing: Without quality scores, immunoSEQ junctional reads could not be filtered like full-length reads. Clones were read by immunoSEQ multiplex PCR, and TCRdb kept only the in-frame ones, dropping some. The V and J calls and clone size were taken over from that table, and D and trimming were inferred from the DNA. The sample carries about 2.4 million clones, under 95% recorded once. Division of CD4+ cells produced a CD45RA+ naive subset and a CD45RA-negative memory subset. The CDR3 loop spans 15 amino acids. With V trimmed by 3 bases and J by 1 base, 2 bases remained unmatched. Germline CDR1 and CDR2: LNHNV and YYDKDF (reference sequence). These data originate in a study of shared clonotypes between healthy human individuals.

This receptor was taken from a young man in good health. Some clones in this sample may be carry-over from other donors' samples. This chain connects TRBV15 to TRBJ2-7; 11 bases are shared with TRBD2. Sequenced input: naive CD4+ T cells from PBMCs. The subset is: CD45RA+ positively selected. For the CDR3, the DNA is TGTGCCACCAGCAGGGGACTAGCGGCTTCCTACGAGCAGTACTTC. Amino acids: CATSRGLAASYEQYF.